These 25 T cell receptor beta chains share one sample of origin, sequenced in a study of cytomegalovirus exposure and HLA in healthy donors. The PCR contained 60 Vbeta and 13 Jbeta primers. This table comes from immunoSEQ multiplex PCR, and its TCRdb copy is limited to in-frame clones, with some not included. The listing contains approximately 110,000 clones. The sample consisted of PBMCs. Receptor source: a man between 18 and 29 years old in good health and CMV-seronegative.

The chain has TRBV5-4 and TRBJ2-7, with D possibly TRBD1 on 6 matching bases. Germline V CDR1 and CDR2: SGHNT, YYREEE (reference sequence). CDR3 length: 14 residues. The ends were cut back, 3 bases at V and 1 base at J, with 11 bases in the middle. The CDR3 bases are TGTGCCAGCAGCTACCGGGACACTTCCTACGAGCAGTACTTC. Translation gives CASSYRDTSYEQYF.

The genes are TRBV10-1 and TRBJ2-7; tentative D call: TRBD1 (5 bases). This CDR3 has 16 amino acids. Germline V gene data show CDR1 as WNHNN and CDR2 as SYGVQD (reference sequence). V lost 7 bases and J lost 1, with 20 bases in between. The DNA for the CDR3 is TGCGCCAGCAATTCTCAGCCCGGACACAGATCCTACGAGCAGTACTTC. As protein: CASNSQPGHRSYEQYF.

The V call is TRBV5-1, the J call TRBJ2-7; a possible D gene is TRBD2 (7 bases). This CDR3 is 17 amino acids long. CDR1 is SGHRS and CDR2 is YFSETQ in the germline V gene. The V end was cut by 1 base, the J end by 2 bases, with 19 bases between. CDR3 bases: TGCGCCAGCAGCTTGTCCCTAGGGGGGGGAATTCCCTACGAGCAGTACTTC. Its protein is CASSLSLGGGIPYEQYF. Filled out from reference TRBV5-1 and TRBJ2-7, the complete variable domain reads KAGVTQTPRYLIKTRGQQVTLSCSPISGHRSVSWYQQTPGQGLQFLFEYFSETQRNKGNFPGRFSGRQFSNSRSEMNVSTLELGDSALYLCASSLSLGGGIPYEQYFGPGTRLTVT.

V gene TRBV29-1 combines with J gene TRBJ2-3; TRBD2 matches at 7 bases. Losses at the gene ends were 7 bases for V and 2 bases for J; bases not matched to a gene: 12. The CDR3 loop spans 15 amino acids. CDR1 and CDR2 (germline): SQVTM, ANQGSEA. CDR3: CSAFTTAGYTDTQYF. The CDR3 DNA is TGCAGCGCCTTTACGACAGCGGGGTACACAGATACGCAGTATTTT.

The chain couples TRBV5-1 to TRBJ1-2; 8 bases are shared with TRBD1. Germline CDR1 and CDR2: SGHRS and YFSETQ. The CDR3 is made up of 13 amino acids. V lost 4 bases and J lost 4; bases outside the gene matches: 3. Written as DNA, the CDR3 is TGCGCCAGCAGCGGACAGGGAGGCTATGGCTACACCTTC. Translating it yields CASSGQGGYGYTF.

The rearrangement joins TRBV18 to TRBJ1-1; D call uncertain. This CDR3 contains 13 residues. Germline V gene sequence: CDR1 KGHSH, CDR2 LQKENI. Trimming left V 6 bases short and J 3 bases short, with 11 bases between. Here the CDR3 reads CASSTAGDTEAFF. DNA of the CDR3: TGTGCCAGCTCTACAGCAGGTGACACTGAAGCTTTCTTT.

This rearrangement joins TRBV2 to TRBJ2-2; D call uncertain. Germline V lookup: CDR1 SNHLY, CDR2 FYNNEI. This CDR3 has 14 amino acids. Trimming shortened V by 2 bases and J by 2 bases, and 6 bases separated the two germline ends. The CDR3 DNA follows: TGTGCCAGCAGTGAACGTGTAAACACCGGGGAGCTGTTTTTT. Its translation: CASSERVNTGELFF.

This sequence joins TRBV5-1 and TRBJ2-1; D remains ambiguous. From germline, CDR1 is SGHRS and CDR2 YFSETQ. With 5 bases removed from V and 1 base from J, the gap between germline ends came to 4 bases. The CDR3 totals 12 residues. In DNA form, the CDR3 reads TGCGCCAGCAGGCTATCCTACAATGAGCAGTTCTTC. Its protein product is CASRLSYNEQFF.

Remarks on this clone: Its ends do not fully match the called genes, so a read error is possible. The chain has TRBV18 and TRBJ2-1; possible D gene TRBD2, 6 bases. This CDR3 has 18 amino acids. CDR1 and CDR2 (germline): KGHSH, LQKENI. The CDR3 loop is CASSTTGILGGSSNEQFF. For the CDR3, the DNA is TGTGCCAGCTCAACCACGGGGATTTTGGGGGGATCCTCCAATGAGCAGTTCTTC.

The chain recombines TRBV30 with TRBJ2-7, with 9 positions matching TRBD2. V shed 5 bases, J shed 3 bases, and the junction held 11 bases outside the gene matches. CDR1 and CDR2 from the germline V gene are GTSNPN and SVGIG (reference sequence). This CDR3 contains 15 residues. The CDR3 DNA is TGTGCCTGGGTTAGCGGGGGCTATACAAACTACGAGCAGTACTTC. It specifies CAWVSGGYTNYEQYF.

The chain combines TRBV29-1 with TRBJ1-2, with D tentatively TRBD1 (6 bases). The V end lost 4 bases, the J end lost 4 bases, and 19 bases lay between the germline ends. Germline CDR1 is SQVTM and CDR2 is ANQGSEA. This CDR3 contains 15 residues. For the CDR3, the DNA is TGCAGCGTTGGGAAAGCCAGACAGGCAATCTATGGCTACACCTTC. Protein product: CSVGKARQAIYGYTF.

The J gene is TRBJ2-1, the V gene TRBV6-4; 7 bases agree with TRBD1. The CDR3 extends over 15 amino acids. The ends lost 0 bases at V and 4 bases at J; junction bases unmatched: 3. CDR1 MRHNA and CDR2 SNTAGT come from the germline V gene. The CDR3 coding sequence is TGTGCCAGCAGTGACTCCGACAGGGTATACAATGAGCAGTTCTTC. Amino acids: CASSDSDRVYNEQFF.

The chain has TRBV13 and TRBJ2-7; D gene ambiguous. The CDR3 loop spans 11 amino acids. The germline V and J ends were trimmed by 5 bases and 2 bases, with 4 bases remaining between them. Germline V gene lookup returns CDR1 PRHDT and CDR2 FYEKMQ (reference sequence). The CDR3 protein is CASSQTYEQYF. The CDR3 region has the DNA TGTGCCAGCAGCCAGACCTACGAGCAGTACTTC.

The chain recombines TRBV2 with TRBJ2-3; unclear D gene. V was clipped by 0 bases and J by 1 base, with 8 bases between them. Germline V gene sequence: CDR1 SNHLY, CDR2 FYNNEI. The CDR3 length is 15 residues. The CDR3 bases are TGTGCCAGCAGTGAAGCTATCAGCGGCACAGATACGCAGTATTTT. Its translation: CASSEAISGTDTQYF.

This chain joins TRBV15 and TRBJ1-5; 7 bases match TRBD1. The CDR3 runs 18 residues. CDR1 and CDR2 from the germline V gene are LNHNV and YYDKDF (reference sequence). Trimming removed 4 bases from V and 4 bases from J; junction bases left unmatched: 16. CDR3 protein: CATSTRPGQSTENQPQHF. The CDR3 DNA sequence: TGTGCCACCAGCACGAGACCGGGACAGAGCACCGAAAATCAGCCCCAGCATTTT.

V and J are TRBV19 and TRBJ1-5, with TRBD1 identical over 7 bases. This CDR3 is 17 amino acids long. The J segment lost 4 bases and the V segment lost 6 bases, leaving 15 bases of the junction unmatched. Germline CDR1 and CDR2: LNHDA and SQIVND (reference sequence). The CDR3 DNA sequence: TGTGCCAGTAGCCTTCGACAGGGAAGAACTTGGAATCAGCCCCAGCATTTT. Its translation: CASSLRQGRTWNQPQHF.

CDR3 loop: CASSLGSPGYEQYF. The CDR3 region has the DNA TGTGCCAGCAGCTTAGGCTCCCCCGGCTACGAGCAGTACTTC. The chain is built from TRBV11-2 and TRBJ2-7; D is ambiguous. Per germline, CDR1 SGHAT and CDR2 FQNNGV. This CDR3 contains 14 residues. V was cut by 1 base and J by 3 bases, with 10 bases left in between.

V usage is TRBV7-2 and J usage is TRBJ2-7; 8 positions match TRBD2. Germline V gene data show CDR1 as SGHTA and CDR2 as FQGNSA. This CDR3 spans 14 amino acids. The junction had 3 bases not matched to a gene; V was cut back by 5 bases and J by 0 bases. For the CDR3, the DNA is TGTGCCAGCAGCCTTAGCGGGGACTCCTACGAGCAGTACTTC. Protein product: CASSLSGDSYEQYF.

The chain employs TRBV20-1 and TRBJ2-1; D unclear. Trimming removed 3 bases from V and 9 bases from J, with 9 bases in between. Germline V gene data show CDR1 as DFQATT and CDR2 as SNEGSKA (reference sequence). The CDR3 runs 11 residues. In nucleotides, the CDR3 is TGCAGTGCTAGGGTCCCCAGTGAGCAGTTCTTC. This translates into CSARVPSEQFF.

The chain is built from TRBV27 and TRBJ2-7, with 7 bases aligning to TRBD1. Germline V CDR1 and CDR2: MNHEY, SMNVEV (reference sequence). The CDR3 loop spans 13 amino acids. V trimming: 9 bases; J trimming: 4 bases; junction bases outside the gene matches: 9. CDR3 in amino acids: CASQDRERYEQYF. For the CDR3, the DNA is TGTGCCAGTCAAGACAGGGAGAGATACGAGCAGTACTTC.

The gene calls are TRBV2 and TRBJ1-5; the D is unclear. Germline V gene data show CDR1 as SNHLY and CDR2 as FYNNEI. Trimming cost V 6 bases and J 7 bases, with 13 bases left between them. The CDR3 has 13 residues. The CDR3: CASRFSTEQPQHF. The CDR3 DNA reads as TGTGCCAGCAGGTTTTCGACGGAGCAGCCCCAGCATTTT.

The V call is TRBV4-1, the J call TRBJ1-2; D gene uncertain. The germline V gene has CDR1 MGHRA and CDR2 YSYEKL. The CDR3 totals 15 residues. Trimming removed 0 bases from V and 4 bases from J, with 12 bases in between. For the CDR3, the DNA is TGCGCCAGCAGCCAAGAACTAGGCCCCAGCTATGGCTACACCTTC. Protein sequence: CASSQELGPSYGYTF.

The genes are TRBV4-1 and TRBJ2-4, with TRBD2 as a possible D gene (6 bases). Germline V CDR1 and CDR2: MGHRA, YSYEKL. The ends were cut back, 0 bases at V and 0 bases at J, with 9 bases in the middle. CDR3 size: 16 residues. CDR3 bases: TGCGCCAGCAGCCAAGAGCGGGGTTTAGCCAAAAACATTCAGTACTTC. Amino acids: CASSQERGLAKNIQYF.

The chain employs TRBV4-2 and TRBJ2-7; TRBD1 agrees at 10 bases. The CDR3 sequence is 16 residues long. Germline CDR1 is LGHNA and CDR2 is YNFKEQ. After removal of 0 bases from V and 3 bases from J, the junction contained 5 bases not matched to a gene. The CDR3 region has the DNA TGTGCCAGCAGCCAAGATCGGGACAGGGGCTACTACGAGCAGTACTTC. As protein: CASSQDRDRGYYEQYF.

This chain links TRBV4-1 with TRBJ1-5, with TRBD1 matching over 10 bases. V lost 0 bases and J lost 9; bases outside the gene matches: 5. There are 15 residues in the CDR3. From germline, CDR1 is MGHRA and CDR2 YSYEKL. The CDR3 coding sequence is TGCGCCAGCAGCCAAGAGGGACAGGGGTTCCGGCCCCAGCATTTT. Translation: CASSQEGQGFRPQHF.